This paragraph reports one T cell receptor beta chain. The antigen is unknown. This table comes from immunoSEQ multiplex PCR, and its TCRdb copy is limited to in-frame clones, with some not included. The data hold under 300,000 clones, with approximately 83% observed a single time. The source of the sample is a study of cytomegalovirus exposure and HLA in healthy donors. J lost 6 bases, V lost 8 bases, and 11 bases had no gene match. Germline lookup yields CDR1 SNHLY and CDR2 FYNNEI. The CDR3 runs to 14 residues. Findings and limits, study-wide: Altogether, 160 or so TCR beta chains were recorded as cytomegalovirus-associated.

The source material was PBMCs. This receptor was identified in a woman aged 25-40 years in good health and CMV-seropositive. The chain links TRBV2 to TRBJ2-3; 7 bases are a match to TRBD2. The CDR3 here is CASGEGGESDTQYF. For the CDR3, the DNA is TGTGCCAGCGGGGAGGGCGGGGAGAGTGATACGCAGTATTTT.